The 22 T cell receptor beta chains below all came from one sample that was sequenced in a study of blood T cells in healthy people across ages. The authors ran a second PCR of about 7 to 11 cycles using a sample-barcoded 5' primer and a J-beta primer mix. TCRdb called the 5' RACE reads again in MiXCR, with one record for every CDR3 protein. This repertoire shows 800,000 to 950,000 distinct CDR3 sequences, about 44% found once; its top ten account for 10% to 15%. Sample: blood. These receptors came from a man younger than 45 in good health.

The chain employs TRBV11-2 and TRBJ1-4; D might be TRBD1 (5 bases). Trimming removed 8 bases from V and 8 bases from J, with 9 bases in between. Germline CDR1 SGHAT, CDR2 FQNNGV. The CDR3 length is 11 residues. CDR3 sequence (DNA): TGTGCCAGCGGGGGGGGGGAAAAACTGTTTTTT. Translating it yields CASGGGEKLFF.

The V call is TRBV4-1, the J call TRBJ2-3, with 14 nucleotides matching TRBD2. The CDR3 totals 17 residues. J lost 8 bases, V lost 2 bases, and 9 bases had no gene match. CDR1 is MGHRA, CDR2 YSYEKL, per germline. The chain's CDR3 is CASSQRTSGGPIVTQYF. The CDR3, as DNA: TGCGCCAGCAGCCAAAGGACTAGCGGGGGGCCTATAGTTACGCAGTATTTT.

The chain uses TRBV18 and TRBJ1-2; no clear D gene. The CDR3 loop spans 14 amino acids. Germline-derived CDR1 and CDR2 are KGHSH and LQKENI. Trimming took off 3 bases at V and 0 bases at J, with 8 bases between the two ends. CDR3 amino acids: CASSPPAANYGYTF. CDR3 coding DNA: TGTGCCAGCTCACCTCCGGCAGCTAACTATGGCTACACCTTC.

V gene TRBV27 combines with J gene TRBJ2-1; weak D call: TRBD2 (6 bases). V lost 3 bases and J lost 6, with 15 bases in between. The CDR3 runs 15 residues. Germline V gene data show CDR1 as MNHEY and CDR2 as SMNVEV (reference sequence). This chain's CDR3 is CASSLGGKALNEQFF. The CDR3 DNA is TGTGCCAGCAGTTTGGGGGGTAAGGCTCTCAATGAGCAGTTCTTC.

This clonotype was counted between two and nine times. Written as DNA, the CDR3 is TGTGCCAGCACCCACCCAAGTAGGTCCACTGAAGCTTTCTTT. Translating gives CASTHPSRSTEAFF. This chain links TRBV2 with TRBJ1-1; no definite D call. Germline lookup yields CDR1 SNHLY and CDR2 FYNNEI. V lost 7 bases and J 4 bases, leaving 16 bases between the germline ends. The CDR3 extends over 14 amino acids.

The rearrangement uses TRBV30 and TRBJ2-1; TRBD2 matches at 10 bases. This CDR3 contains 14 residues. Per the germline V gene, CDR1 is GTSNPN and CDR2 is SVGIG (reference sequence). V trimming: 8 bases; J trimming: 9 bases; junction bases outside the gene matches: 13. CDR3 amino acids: CAATSSGSHSEQFF. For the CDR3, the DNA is TGTGCCGCTACTTCTAGCGGGAGTCACAGTGAGCAGTTCTTC.

CDR3 DNA: TGCGCCAGCAGCTTGGGACAGGACCGAAGTGAAGCTTTCTTT. This sequence encodes CASSLGQDRSEAFF. The chain carries TRBV5-1 and TRBJ1-1, with D perhaps matching TRBD1 (6 bases). CDR3 length: 14 residues. With 0 bases removed from V and 7 bases from J, the gap between germline ends came to 13 bases. Germline CDR1 SGHRS, CDR2 YFSETQ.

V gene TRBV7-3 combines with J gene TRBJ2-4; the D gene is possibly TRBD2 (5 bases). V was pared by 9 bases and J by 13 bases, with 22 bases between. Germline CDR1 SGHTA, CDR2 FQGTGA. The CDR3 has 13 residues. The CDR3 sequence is CASSSGPGGEQYF. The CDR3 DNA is TGTGCCAGTAGTTCCGGGCCTGGAGGAGAGCAGTACTTC.

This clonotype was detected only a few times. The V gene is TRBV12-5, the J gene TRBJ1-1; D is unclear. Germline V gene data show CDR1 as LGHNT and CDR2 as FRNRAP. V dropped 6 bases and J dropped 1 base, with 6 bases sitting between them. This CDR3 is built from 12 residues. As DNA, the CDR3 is TGTGCTAGTGGGAGAGAGAACACTGAAGCTTTCTTT. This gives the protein CASGRENTEAFF.

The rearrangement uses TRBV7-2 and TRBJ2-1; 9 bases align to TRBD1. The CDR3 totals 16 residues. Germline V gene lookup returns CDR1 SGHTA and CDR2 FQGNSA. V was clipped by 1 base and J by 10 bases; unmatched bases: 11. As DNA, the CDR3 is TGTGCCAGCAGCTTAGAAGGGACAGGGAGGCCGGAAGAGCAGTTCTTC. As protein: CASSLEGTGRPEEQFF.

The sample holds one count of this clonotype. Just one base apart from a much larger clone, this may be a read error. CDR3 loop: CSVGSLDRRRTETQYF. The CDR3 DNA is TGCAGCGTTGGGTCTTTGGACAGGAGACGCACAGAGACGCAGTATTTT. The chain has TRBV29-1 and TRBJ2-3, with TRBD1 identical over 7 bases. CDR1 SQVTM and CDR2 ANQGSEA come from the germline V gene. The CDR3 covers 16 residues.

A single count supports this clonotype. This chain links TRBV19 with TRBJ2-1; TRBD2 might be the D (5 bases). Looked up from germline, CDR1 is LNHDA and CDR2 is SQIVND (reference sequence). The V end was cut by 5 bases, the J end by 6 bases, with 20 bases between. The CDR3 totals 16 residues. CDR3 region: CASSAEAQLEANEQFF. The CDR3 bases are TGTGCCAGTAGTGCGGAAGCCCAACTAGAGGCCAATGAGCAGTTCTTC.

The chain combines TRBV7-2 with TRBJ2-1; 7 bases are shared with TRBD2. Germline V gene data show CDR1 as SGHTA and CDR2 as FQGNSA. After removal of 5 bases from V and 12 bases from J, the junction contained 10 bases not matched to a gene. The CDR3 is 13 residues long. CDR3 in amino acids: CASSVKTSARQFF. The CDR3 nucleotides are TGTGCCAGCAGCGTAAAAACTAGCGCCCGGCAGTTCTTC.

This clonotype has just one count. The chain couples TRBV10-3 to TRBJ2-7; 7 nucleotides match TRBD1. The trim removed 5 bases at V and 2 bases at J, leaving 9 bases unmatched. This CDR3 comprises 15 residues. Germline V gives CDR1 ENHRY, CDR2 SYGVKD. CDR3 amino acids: CAISYPGQMTYEQYF. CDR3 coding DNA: TGTGCCATCAGTTACCCGGGACAGATGACCTACGAGCAGTACTTC.

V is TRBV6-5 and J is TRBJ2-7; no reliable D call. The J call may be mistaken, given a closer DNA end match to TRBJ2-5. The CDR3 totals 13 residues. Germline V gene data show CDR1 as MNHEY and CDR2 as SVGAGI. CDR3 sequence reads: CASSHPSLRTQYF. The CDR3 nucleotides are TGTGCCAGCAGCCACCCAAGTCTGAGGACCCAGTACTTC.

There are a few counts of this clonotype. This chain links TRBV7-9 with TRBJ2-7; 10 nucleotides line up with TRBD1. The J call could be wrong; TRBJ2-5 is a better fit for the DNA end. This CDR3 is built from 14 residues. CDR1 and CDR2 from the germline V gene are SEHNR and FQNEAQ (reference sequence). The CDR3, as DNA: TGTGCCAGCAGCTTCGGACAGGGGGAAGAGACCCAGTACTTC. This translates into CASSFGQGEETQYF.

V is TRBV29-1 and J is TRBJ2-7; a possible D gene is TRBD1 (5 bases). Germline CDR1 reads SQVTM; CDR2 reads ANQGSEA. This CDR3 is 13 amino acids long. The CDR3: CSSEGAGPYEQYF. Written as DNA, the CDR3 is TGCAGTAGTGAAGGGGCAGGCCCCTACGAGCAGTACTTC.

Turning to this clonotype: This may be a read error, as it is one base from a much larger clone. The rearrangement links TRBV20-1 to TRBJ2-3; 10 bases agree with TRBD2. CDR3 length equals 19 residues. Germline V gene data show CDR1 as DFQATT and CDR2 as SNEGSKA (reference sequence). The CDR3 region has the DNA TGCATTGCTAGAGAGAAAGGTACTGGGACTAGCGAGGGGACAGATACGCAGTATTTT. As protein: CIAREKGTGTSEGTDTQYF.

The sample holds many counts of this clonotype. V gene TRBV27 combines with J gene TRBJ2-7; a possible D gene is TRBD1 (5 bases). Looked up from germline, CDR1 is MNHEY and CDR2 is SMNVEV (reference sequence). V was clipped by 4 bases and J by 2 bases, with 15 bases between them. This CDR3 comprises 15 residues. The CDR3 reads CASSSQGIRAYEQYF. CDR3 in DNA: TGTGCCAGCAGTTCCCAGGGTATTAGGGCCTACGAGCAGTACTTC.

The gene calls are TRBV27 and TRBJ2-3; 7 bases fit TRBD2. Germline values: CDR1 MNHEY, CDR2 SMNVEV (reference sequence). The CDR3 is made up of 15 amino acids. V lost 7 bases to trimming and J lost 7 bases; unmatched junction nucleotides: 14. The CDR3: CASTGGTSSVNTQYF. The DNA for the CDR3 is TGTGCCAGCACCGGGGGGACGTCGTCGGTTAATACGCAGTATTTT.

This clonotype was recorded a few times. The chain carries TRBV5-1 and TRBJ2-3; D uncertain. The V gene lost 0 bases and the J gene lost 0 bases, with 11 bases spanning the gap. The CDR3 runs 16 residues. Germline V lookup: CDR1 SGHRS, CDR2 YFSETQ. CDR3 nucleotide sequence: TGCGCCAGCAGCTTGGCCCCGGAAGATAGCACAGATACGCAGTATTTT. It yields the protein CASSLAPEDSTDTQYF.

The CDR3 coding sequence is TGTGCCAGCAGCCAAGTGTCTCTAGGACACGACTCTGGGGCCAACGTCCTGACTTTC. Its protein is CASSQVSLGHDSGANVLTF. The chain uses TRBV3-1 and TRBJ2-6; perhaps TRBD1 as D (5 bases). Trimming cost V 1 base and J 0 bases, with 16 bases left between them. The CDR3 covers 19 residues. The V gene's germline CDR1 is LGHDT and CDR2 YNNKEL (reference sequence).